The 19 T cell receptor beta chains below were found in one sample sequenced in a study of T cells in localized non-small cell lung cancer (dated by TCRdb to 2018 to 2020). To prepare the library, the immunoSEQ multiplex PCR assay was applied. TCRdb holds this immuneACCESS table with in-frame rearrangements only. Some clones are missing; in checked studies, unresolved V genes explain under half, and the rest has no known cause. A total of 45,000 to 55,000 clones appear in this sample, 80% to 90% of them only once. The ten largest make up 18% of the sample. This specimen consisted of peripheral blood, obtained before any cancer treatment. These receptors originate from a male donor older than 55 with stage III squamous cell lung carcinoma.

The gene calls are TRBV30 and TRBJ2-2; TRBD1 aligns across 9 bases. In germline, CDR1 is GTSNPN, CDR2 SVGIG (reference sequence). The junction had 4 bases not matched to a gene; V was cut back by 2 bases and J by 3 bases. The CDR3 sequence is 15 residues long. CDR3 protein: CAWSSRDRDTGELFF. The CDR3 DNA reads TGTGCCTGGAGTAGCCGGGACAGGGACACCGGGGAGCTGTTTTTT.

In DNA form, the CDR3 reads TGCGCCAGCAGCTCGGACCCGACTAGCGGGAGATACGAGCAGTACTTC. Its protein product is CASSSDPTSGRYEQYF. The chain combines TRBV5-1 with TRBJ2-7; 12 bases fit TRBD2. CDR1 and CDR2 from the germline V gene are SGHRS and YFSETQ. The CDR3 spans 16 residues. V was clipped by 3 bases and J by 4 bases; unmatched bases: 8.

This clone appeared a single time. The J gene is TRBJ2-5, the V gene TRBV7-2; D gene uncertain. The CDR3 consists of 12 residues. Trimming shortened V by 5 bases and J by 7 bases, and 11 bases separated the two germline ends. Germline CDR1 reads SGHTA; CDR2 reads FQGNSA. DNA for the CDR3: TGTGCCAGCAGCCCGTATATTGGGACCCAGTACTTC. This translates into CASSPYIGTQYF.

CDR3 loop: CASSEGTGEVDTQYF. The CDR3 bases are TGTGCCAGCAGTGAAGGGACGGGGGAGGTAGATACGCAGTATTTT. J is TRBJ2-3 and V is TRBV2; TRBD2 is a possible D gene (6 bases). The V and J ends lost 1 base and 5 bases respectively, with 13 bases between them. The germline V gene has CDR1 SNHLY and CDR2 FYNNEI. The CDR3 runs 15 residues.

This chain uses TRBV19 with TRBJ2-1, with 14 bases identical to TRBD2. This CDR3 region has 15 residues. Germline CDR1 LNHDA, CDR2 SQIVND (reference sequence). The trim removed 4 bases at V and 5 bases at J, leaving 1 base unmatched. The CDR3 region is CASSKGLAGDNEQFF. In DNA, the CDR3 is TGTGCCAGTAGTAAGGGACTAGCGGGAGACAATGAGCAGTTCTTC. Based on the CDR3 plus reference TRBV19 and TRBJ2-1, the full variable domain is DGGITQSPKYLFRKEGQNVTLSCEQNLNHDAMYWYRQDPGQGLRLIYYSQIVNDFQKGDIAEGYSVSREKKESFPLTVTSAQKNPTAFYLCASSKGLAGDNEQFFGPGTRLTVL.

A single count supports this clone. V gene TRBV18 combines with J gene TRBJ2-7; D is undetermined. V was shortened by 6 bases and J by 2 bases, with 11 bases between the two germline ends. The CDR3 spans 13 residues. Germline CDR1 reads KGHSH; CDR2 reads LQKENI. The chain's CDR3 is CASSPALTYEQYF. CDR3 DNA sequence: TGTGCCAGCTCCCCAGCCCTTACCTACGAGCAGTACTTC.

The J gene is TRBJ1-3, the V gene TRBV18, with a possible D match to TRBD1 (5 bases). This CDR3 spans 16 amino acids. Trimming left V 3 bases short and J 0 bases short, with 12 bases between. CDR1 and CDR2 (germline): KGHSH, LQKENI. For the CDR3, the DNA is TGTGCCAGCTCACCTAACCCAGGGTTCTCTGGAAACACCATATATTTT. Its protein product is CASSPNPGFSGNTIYF.

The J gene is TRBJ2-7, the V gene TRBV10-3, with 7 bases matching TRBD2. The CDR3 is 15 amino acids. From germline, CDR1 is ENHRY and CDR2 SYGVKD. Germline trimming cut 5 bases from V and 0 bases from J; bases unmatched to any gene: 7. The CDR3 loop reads CAISSSGGSSYEQYF. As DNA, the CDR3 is TGTGCCATCAGTTCTAGCGGAGGGAGCTCCTACGAGCAGTACTTC.

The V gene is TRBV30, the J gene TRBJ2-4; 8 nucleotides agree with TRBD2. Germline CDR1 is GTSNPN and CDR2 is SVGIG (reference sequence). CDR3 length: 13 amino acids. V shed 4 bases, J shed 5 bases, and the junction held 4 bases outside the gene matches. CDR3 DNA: TGTGCCTGGACCGGGACTAGTCAAAACATTCAGTACTTC. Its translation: CAWTGTSQNIQYF.

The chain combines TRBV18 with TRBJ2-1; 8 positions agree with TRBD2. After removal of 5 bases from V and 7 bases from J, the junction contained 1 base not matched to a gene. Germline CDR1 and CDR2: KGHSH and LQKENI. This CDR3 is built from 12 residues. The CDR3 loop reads CASSSSGNEQFF. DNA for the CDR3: TGTGCCAGCTCATCTAGCGGGAATGAGCAGTTCTTC.

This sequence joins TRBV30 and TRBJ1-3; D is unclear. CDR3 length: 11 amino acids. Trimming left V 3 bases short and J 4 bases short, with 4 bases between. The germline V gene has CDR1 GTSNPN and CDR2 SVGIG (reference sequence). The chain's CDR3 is CAWSGGNTIYF. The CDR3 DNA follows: TGTGCCTGGAGCGGAGGAAACACCATATATTTT.

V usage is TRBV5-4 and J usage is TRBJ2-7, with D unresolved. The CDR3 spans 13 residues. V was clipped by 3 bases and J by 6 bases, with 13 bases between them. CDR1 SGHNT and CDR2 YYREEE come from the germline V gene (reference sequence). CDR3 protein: CASSSIGGIEQYF. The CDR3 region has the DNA TGTGCCAGCAGCTCGATCGGTGGGATCGAGCAGTACTTC.

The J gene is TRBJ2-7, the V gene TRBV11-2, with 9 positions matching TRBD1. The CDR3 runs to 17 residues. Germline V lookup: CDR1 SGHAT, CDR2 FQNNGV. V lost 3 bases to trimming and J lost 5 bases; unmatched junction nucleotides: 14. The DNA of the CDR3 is TGTGCCAGCAGCTTGACATTACAACAGGGGGCGAAGAACGAGCAGTACTTC. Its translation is CASSLTLQQGAKNEQYF. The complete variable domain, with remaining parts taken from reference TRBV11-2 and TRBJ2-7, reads EAGVAQSPRYKIIEKRQSVAFWCNPISGHATLYWYQQILGQGPKLLIQFQNNGVVDDSQLPKDRFSAERLKGVDSTLKIQPAKLEDSAVYLCASSLTLQQGAKNEQYFGPGTRLTVT.

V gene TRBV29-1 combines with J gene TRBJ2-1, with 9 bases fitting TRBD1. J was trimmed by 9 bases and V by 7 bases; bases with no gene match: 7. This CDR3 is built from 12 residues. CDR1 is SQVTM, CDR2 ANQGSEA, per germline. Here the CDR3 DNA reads TGCAGCGGGACAGGGGAGAACAGTGAGCAGTTCTTC. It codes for CSGTGENSEQFF.

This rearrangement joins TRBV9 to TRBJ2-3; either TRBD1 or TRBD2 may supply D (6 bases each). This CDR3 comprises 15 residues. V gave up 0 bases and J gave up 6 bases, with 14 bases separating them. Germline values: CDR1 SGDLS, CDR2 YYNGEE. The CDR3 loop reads CASSVGLGGPDTQYF. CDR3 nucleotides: TGTGCCAGCAGCGTAGGTCTGGGGGGCCCCGATACGCAGTATTTT.

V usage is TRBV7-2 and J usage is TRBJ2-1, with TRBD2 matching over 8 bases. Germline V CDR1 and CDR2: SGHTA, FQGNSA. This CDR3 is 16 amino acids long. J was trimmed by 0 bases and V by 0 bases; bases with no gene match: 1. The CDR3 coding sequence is TGTGCCAGCAGCTTAGCAGGGACTAGCTCCTACAATGAGCAGTTCTTC. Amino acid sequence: CASSLAGTSSYNEQFF.

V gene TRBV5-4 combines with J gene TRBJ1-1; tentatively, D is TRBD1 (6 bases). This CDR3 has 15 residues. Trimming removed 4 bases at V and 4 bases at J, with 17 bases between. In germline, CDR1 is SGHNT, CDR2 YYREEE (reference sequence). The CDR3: CASSERRRGGTEAFF. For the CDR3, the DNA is TGTGCCAGCAGCGAACGGAGGAGGGGGGGCACTGAAGCTTTCTTT.

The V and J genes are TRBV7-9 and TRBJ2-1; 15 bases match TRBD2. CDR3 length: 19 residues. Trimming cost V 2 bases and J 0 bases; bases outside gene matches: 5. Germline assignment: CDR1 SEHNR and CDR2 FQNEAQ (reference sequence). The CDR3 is CASSLRTSGRVSSYNEQFF. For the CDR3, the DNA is TGTGCCAGCAGCTTAAGGACTAGCGGGAGGGTTAGCTCCTACAATGAGCAGTTCTTC.

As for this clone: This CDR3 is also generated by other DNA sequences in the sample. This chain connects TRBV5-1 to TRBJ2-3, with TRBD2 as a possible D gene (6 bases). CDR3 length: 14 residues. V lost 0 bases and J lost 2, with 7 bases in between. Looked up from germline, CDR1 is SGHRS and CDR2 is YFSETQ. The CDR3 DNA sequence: TGCGCCAGCAGCTTGGGACTAGACACAGATACGCAGTATTTT. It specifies CASSLGLDTDTQYF.